The sequence of this T cell receptor beta chain was determined in a study of vaccination and CD4 T cells after COVID-19. Broader study findings: The study found that a median approximately 84% of reactive clones in convalescent patients appeared only post-vaccination.

Germline CDR1 reads SSHAT; CDR2 reads FNYEAQ (reference sequence). This CDR3 contains 13 residues. Cultured CD4+ T-cell DNA underwent Oncomine TCR Beta short-read sequencing. MiXCR, applied by TCRdb to the PCR reads, yields one record per CDR3 protein. The sample lists roughly 4,600 distinct CDR3 sequences, 21% occurring once. This clonotype was observed a few times. Its antigen is currently unknown. The junction shows a germline mismatch at one end, possibly a read error. The treatment denotes: roughly 11-day PBMC culture with coronavirus spike peptide pools or control peptides (ViraFEST assay). Positivity by PCR occurred from March to December 2020, a period that predated US Alpha, Beta and Delta variants.

V usage is TRBV7-7 and J usage is TRBJ2-7, with 7 bases matching TRBD1. Sequencing used CD4+ T cells from blood, cultured in vitro. This receptor was identified in a human donor who had recovered from COVID-19. The CDR3, as DNA: TGTGCTAGCAGCCTGTCAGGGACAGCCGAGCAGTACTTC. Translated, it gives CASSLSGTAEQYF.